One T cell receptor (beta chain) is described in this entry. This sample is drawn from a study of blood T cell repertoires in COVID-19. About the research overall: Sites in the United States, Italy and Spain provided acute and convalescent COVID-19 samples.

The method was immunoSEQ multiplex PCR; TCRdb's version includes in-frame clones alone and lacks a portion of them. The table has tens of thousands of clones, 70% to 90% seen once. Trimming shortened V by 0 bases and J by 7 bases, and 6 bases separated the two germline ends. Germline V gives CDR1 SGHAT, CDR2 FQNNGV. The CDR3 runs 12 residues. The V gene is TRBV11-2, the J gene TRBJ1-1; D uncertain. Sequencing was carried out using peripheral blood. This clonotype was sampled from a man between 70 and 80 years old with active COVID-19. The CDR3 nucleotides read TGTGCCAGCAGCTTAGACCCATTTGAAGCTTTCTTT. This translates into CASSLDPFEAFF. The whole variable domain, filled in from reference TRBV11-2 and TRBJ1-1, reads EAGVAQSPRYKIIEKRQSVAFWCNPISGHATLYWYQQILGQGPKLLIQFQNNGVVDDSQLPKDRFSAERLKGVDSTLKIQPAKLEDSAVYLCASSLDPFEAFFGQGTRLTVV.